This T cell receptor beta chain was captured by sequencing in a study of T cell clusters in autoimmune cytopenias. Background on the study: TRB sequencing had a median about 49,000 reads and under 3,000 distinct clonotypes per sample.

By frequency, this clonotype registers medium-sized. The antigen is undetermined. Per germline, CDR1 SEHNR and CDR2 FQNEAQ (reference sequence). This CDR3 region has 14 residues. Whole-study findings and limits: Comparing secondary cytopenia with chronic lymphocytic leukemia showed no cluster-lack signature, apparently masked by lymphoma repertoire. TRB repertoire shifts in secondary cytopenia and chronic lymphocytic leukemia mostly reflected lymphoma, not autoimmunity.

Multiplex touch-down PCR amplified TRB using TRB-A and TRB-B pools in one tube. TCRdb reprocessed the multiplex PCR reads, with one entry per CDR3 protein and no DNA. Listed are roughly 650 distinct CDR3 sequences; under 40% falls within the top ten. Roughly 40,000 genome equivalents of blood DNA were amplified for TRB. This sample also appeared in a second study, on T cell repertoires in aging, cancer and after chemotherapy. That source adds: In cancer patients, declining TCR diversity with age involved lost richness and lost evenness.

The gene calls are TRBV7-9 and TRBJ1-1; the D call of TRBD1 rests on TCRdb alone, since no DNA is present to check it. The material sequenced was peripheral blood. The receptor was isolated from a human donor with chronic lymphocytic leukemia. The chain's CDR3 is CASSSSNRDTEAFF.